This T cell receptor beta chain is from a study of T cell responses to AZD1222 COVID-19 vaccine (dated by TCRdb to about 2021). At the level of the whole study: AZD1222 recipients given second doses at about 4 weeks or at about 12 weeks were pooled, since spike-specific TCR depth and breadth were not found to differ between the two schedules. TCR sequencing covered some 250 trial participants: around 210 given two doses of AZD1222 and approximately 25 given two doses of MenACWY control vaccine. Trial participants were enrolled into age subgroups of 18-55, 56-69 and 70-plus years, which contained approximately 150, 30 and 60 TCR-sequenced participants, respectively.

The full study reports these points: Epitopes outside the regions mutated in the B.1.351 and B.1.1.7 variants were reportedly recognized by nearly half of the unique spike-specific TCRs. Participants were mostly white British, with more females than males. The authors suggested clonal diversity may have been underestimated. After two AZD1222 doses, spike-specific TCR breadth and depth were significantly higher than at day 0 and than in MenACWY recipients. Conclusions about previously exposed vaccinees are limited, since just 6 or 7 AZD1222 recipients were seropositive for SARS-CoV-2 at baseline. The vaccine-associated CD4 TCRs covered the entire spike protein, and the dominant responses fell in regions 160-218 and 743-854. The 56-69-year group was small, and its depth increase did not reach significance, likely because of low power. No day 14 peak-response samples were available, so repertoires were characterized only after the peak T cell response.

The CDR3 regions of human TCRbeta chains were analyzed by immunosequencing. As for the authors' bioinformatics: TCRs in the repertoires were matched against a reference library of SARS-CoV-2-specific TCRs that had been generated with the MIRA antigen-specificity platform. Breadth was defined as the fraction of unique TCRs that were SARS-CoV-2-associated. Depth was defined as the fraction of total T cells that were SARS-CoV-2-associated. Using the MIRA data, each spike-specific TCR was assigned both to the spike region to which the TCR was reactive and to a CD4 or CD8 class. Log10-transformed breadth and depth values were compared by one-way ANOVA with Sidak's multiple comparisons tests. TCRdb holds this immuneACCESS table with in-frame rearrangements only. Some clones are missing; in checked studies, unresolved V genes explain under half, and the rest has no known cause. That table gives V, J and clone size, and the DNA gave D and trimming. For this sample the table gives tens of thousands of clones, of which around 90% were detected only once. Approximately 21% of the sample is in the top ten clones.

On this clone: Its antigen remains undetermined. Per-nucleotide qualities are absent, and no much larger clonotype sits a single base away.

From the cysteine through the phenylalanine, the CDR3 covers 15 amino acids. Only the CDR3 DNA is retained, 45 bases long and in frame from the first base. Ends trimmed: V by 4 bases, J by 7 bases; bases unmatched to a gene: 6. CDR1 and CDR2 (MGHRA, YSYEKL) derive from the germline V gene. This specimen's time point label, interpreted: baseline before first vaccination. Samples from vaccinated people were obtained from the UK trials COV001 and COV002, which included a single-blind randomized controlled phase 2/3 trial of AZD1222 (ChAdOx1 nCoV-19) in healthy adults. Trial participant PBMC samples were collected at day 0 and day 28 after the second dose for TCRbeta chain sequencing.

The sequencing used peripheral blood, collected on day 0 of AZD1222 vaccination. This clonotype originated in an adult in good health. The chain employs TRBV4-1 and TRBJ2-1, with 11 central nucleotides matching TRBD1. The base sequence is TGCGCCAGCAGCCCAGGACAGGGGGCGAGGAATGAGCAGTTCTTC. Its coded protein is CASSPGQGARNEQFF.